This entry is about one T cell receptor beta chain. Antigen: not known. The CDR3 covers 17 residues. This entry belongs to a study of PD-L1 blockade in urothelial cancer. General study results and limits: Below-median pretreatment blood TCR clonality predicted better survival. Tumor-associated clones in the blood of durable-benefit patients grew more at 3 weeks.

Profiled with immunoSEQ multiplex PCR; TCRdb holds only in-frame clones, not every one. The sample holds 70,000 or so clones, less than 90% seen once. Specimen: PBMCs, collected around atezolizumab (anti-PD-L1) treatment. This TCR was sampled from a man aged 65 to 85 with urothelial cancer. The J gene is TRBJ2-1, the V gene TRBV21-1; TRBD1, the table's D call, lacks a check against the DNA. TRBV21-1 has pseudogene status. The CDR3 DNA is TGTGCCAGCAGCAAAGTGGTTAGGGGATACAGGTACAATGAGCAGTTCTTC. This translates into CASSKVVRGYRYNEQFF.